What follows are 19 T cell receptor beta chains derived from one specimen sequenced in a study of blood T cell repertoires in COVID-19. The data were produced by immunoSEQ multiplex PCR, yet TCRdb's version contains in-frame clones alone and is incomplete. The profile covers roughly 200,000 clones, with roughly 87% appearing a single time and about a fifth taken by the ten largest. The sequencing input was peripheral blood. These receptors came from a man in his 60s with active or convalescent COVID-19.

This clone has a single count. V and J are TRBV6-5 and TRBJ1-6; D is possibly TRBD1 (6 bases). In germline, CDR1 is MNHEY, CDR2 SVGAGI. V gave up 8 bases and J gave up 5 bases, with 16 bases separating them. The CDR3 consists of 15 residues. The CDR3 DNA sequence: TGTGCCAGCGGCCGTTCAGGGGACCATAATTCACCCCTCCACTTT. Encoded protein: CASGRSGDHNSPLHF.

Comment on this clone: The identical CDR3 is also encoded by other nucleotide sequences in the sample. The chain is built from TRBV9 and TRBJ2-5; no definite D call. The CDR3 is 14 residues long. Germline values: CDR1 SGDLS, CDR2 YYNGEE. The V end was cut by 0 bases, the J end by 1 base, with 7 bases between. This chain's CDR3 is CASSVGGVQETQYF. CDR3 DNA sequence: TGTGCCAGCAGCGTAGGTGGAGTCCAAGAGACCCAGTACTTC.

The chain has TRBV5-1 and TRBJ2-2, with D unclear. In germline, CDR1 is SGHRS, CDR2 YFSETQ. Trimming cost V 4 bases and J 1 base, with 5 bases left between them. The CDR3 spans 13 residues. In DNA, the CDR3 is TGCGCCAGCAGCCCGGGGAACACCGGGGAGCTGTTTTTT. This sequence encodes CASSPGNTGELFF.

This clone appeared once. V is TRBV7-8 and J is TRBJ2-1; 7 positions agree with TRBD1. This CDR3 is built from 14 residues. Per the germline V gene, CDR1 is SGHVS and CDR2 is FQNEAQ. V gave up 6 bases and J gave up 6 bases; unmatched junction bases: 8. DNA for the CDR3: TGTGCCAGCAGGAAGGGACAGTGGATCAATGAGCAGTTCTTC. Amino acids: CASRKGQWINEQFF.

The rearrangement links TRBV7-3 to TRBJ2-5, with 8 bases identical to TRBD1. Germline V CDR1 and CDR2: SGHTA, FQGTGA. V gave up 5 bases and J gave up 6 bases; unmatched junction bases: 5. The CDR3 consists of 13 residues. The CDR3 DNA reads TGTGCCAGCAGCCCCAGACAGGGGCAGACCCAGTACTTC. Amino acids: CASSPRQGQTQYF. Supplemented by reference TRBV7-3 and TRBJ2-5, the full variable domain reads GAGVSQTPSNKVTEKGKYVELRCDPISGHTALYWYRQSLGQGPEFLIYFQGTGAADDSGLPNDRFFAVRPEGSVSTLKIQRTERGDSAVYLCASSPRQGQTQYFGPGTRLLVL.

The chain has TRBV10-2 and TRBJ2-3; perhaps TRBD2 as D (6 bases). Germline V gives CDR1 WSHSY, CDR2 SAAADI. The CDR3 spans 12 residues. V gave up 3 bases and J gave up 13 bases, with 14 bases separating them. CDR3: CASSERPLAKYF. DNA of the CDR3: TGCGCCAGCAGTGAAAGGCCCCTAGCGAAGTATTTT.

The V gene is TRBV7-6, the J gene TRBJ2-3; 8 bases map to TRBD2. The CDR3 sequence is 15 residues long. The V segment lost 5 bases and the J segment 1 base; nucleotides outside the gene matches: 5. The germline V gene has CDR1 SGHVS and CDR2 FNYEAQ. CDR3 DNA: TGTGCCAGCAGCCCACAACTAGCGGGCACAGATACGCAGTATTTT. It yields the protein CASSPQLAGTDTQYF.

The J gene is TRBJ2-1, the V gene TRBV7-3, with D maybe TRBD1 (6 bases). The V gene's germline CDR1 is SGHTA and CDR2 FQGTGA. Trimming removed 2 bases from V and 2 bases from J, with 10 bases in between. The CDR3 has 15 residues. CDR3 loop: CASSLSGTTYNEQFF. In DNA form, the CDR3 reads TGTGCCAGCAGCTTATCCGGGACAACCTACAATGAGCAGTTCTTC.

This sequence joins TRBV6-1 and TRBJ1-5, with 8 bases identical to TRBD1. Germline V lookup: CDR1 MNHNS, CDR2 SASEGT. The CDR3 covers 15 residues. The J segment lost 5 bases and the V segment lost 1 base, leaving 4 bases of the junction unmatched. In DNA form, the CDR3 reads TGTGCCAGCAGTGAAGGGGACAGGTATTATCAGCCCCAGCATTTT. It codes for CASSEGDRYYQPQHF.

V is TRBV4-2 and J is TRBJ2-7, with TRBD2 as a possible D gene (6 bases). This CDR3 is 16 amino acids long. The ends were cut back, 4 bases at V and 4 bases at J, with 20 bases in the middle. CDR1 and CDR2 (germline): LGHNA, YNFKEQ. The CDR3 DNA reads TGTGCCAGCAGCCTCCGAGGAGGAGGGGAAGGGTACGAGCAGTACTTC. Translating it yields CASSLRGGGEGYEQYF.

The chain is built from TRBV29-1 and TRBJ1-2; D unclear. In germline, CDR1 is SQVTM, CDR2 ANQGSEA. V shed 4 bases and J shed 4 bases, with 10 bases lying between them. The CDR3 length is 12 residues. As DNA, the CDR3 is TGCAGCGTTGGGAAGGGAGGCTATGGCTACACCTTC. The encoded protein is CSVGKGGYGYTF.

This chain connects TRBV4-1 to TRBJ2-3, with 8 bases matching TRBD2. The length of the CDR3 is 17 residues. In germline, CDR1 is MGHRA, CDR2 YSYEKL. The V gene end was trimmed by 0 bases and the J gene end by 6 bases; junction bases not matched to a gene: 11. The CDR3 loop is CASSQDPYAGGGDTQYF. CDR3 bases: TGCGCCAGCAGCCAAGATCCTTACGCGGGGGGAGGGGATACGCAGTATTTT.

V gene TRBV7-2 combines with J gene TRBJ1-6, with unresolved D. Germline V lookup: CDR1 SGHTA, CDR2 FQGNSA. The CDR3 has 15 amino acids. V was shortened by 3 bases and J by 5 bases, with 11 bases between the two germline ends. CDR3 sequence: CASSFWGADNSPLHF. The DNA for the CDR3 is TGTGCCAGCAGCTTCTGGGGAGCCGATAATTCACCCCTCCACTTT.

The chain carries TRBV11-2 and TRBJ1-1, with D possibly TRBD1 on 6 matching bases. The CDR3 runs 14 residues. Trimming shortened V by 1 base and J by 2 bases, and 8 bases separated the two germline ends. CDR1 SGHAT and CDR2 FQNNGV come from the germline V gene. The CDR3 bases are TGTGCCAGCAGCTTAGGGGGGACAAACACTGAAGCTTTCTTT. It translates to CASSLGGTNTEAFF.

V usage is TRBV5-1 and J usage is TRBJ2-7; 9 nucleotides align to TRBD2. CDR3 size: 15 residues. The J segment lost 3 bases and the V segment lost 4 bases, leaving 8 bases of the junction unmatched. Germline V gene lookup returns CDR1 SGHRS and CDR2 YFSETQ. The CDR3 spells CASSVASGAFYEQYF. CDR3 nucleotides: TGCGCCAGCAGCGTGGCTAGCGGGGCGTTCTACGAGCAGTACTTC.

The chain joins TRBV24-1 to TRBJ2-5; D is unclear. The length of the CDR3 is 13 residues. Trimming pared 3 bases from V and 1 base from J, leaving 5 bases between. The germline gives CDR1 KGHDR, CDR2 SFDVKD. CDR3: CATSDPSQETQYF. As DNA, the CDR3 is TGTGCCACCAGTGATCCCTCCCAAGAGACCCAGTACTTC.

This chain links TRBV6-5 with TRBJ1-1; 8 bases align to TRBD1. CDR1 and CDR2 from the germline V gene are MNHEY and SVGAGI. The V segment lost 6 bases and the J segment 3 bases; nucleotides outside the gene matches: 3. The CDR3 spans 13 residues. The DNA for the CDR3 is TGTGCCAGCAGCCTCAGGGGGCACACTGAAGCTTTCTTT. Translated, it gives CASSLRGHTEAFF.

V is TRBV5-1 and J is TRBJ2-1; TRBD2 matches at 14 bases. This CDR3 region has 16 residues. With 4 bases clipped from V and 3 bases from J, the junction kept 3 bases outside the gene matches. Germline assignment: CDR1 SGHRS and CDR2 YFSETQ. CDR3 amino acids: CASSPGTSGGYNEQFF. CDR3 sequence (DNA): TGCGCCAGCAGCCCGGGGACTAGCGGGGGCTACAATGAGCAGTTCTTC.

The chain combines TRBV15 with TRBJ1-5, with 7 bases aligning to TRBD1. Germline V gene sequence: CDR1 LNHNV, CDR2 YYDKDF (reference sequence). V gave up 5 bases and J gave up 3 bases; unmatched junction bases: 7. This CDR3 contains 15 residues. The CDR3: CATSLRGTVNQPQHF. The CDR3 region has the DNA TGTGCCACCAGCTTAAGAGGGACAGTCAATCAGCCCCAGCATTTT.